This TCR beta chain was identified in a study of beta chain features in type 1 diabetes. Overall study context: Cell yields, gender and age were similar in healthy donors and patients. Study-wide results and caveats: VDJ junctions from type 1 diabetes patients carried fewer insertions and larger deletions.

Deletions cut 0 bases from V and 6 bases from J, with 4 bases between. Germline CDR1 is SGDLS and CDR2 is YYNGEE. The CDR3 totals 12 residues. The table lists this clone with a few counts. Its antigen is not identified. Every bit of the isolated RNA underwent reverse transcription, so sequencing read expressed TCRB transcripts. Data came from immunoSEQ multiplex PCR; TCRdb stores just in-frame clones and leaves some out. The data hold 850,000 to 900,000 clones, with under 20% observed a single time. The sequenced sample consisted of naive CD4+ T cells from blood. The sequence came from a woman aged 18 to 35 in good health. The chain uses TRBV9 and TRBJ2-1; no definite D call. The DNA of the CDR3 is TGTGCCAGCAGCGTAGTGAGCAATGAGCAGTTCTTC. This codes for CASSVVSNEQFF. Full variable domain (rest looked up from reference TRBV9 and TRBJ2-1): DSGVTQTPKHLITATGQRVTLRCSPRSGDLSVYWYQQSLDQGLQFLIQYYNGEERAKGNILERFSAQQFPDLHSELNLSSLELGDSALYFCASSVVSNEQFFGPGTRLTVL.